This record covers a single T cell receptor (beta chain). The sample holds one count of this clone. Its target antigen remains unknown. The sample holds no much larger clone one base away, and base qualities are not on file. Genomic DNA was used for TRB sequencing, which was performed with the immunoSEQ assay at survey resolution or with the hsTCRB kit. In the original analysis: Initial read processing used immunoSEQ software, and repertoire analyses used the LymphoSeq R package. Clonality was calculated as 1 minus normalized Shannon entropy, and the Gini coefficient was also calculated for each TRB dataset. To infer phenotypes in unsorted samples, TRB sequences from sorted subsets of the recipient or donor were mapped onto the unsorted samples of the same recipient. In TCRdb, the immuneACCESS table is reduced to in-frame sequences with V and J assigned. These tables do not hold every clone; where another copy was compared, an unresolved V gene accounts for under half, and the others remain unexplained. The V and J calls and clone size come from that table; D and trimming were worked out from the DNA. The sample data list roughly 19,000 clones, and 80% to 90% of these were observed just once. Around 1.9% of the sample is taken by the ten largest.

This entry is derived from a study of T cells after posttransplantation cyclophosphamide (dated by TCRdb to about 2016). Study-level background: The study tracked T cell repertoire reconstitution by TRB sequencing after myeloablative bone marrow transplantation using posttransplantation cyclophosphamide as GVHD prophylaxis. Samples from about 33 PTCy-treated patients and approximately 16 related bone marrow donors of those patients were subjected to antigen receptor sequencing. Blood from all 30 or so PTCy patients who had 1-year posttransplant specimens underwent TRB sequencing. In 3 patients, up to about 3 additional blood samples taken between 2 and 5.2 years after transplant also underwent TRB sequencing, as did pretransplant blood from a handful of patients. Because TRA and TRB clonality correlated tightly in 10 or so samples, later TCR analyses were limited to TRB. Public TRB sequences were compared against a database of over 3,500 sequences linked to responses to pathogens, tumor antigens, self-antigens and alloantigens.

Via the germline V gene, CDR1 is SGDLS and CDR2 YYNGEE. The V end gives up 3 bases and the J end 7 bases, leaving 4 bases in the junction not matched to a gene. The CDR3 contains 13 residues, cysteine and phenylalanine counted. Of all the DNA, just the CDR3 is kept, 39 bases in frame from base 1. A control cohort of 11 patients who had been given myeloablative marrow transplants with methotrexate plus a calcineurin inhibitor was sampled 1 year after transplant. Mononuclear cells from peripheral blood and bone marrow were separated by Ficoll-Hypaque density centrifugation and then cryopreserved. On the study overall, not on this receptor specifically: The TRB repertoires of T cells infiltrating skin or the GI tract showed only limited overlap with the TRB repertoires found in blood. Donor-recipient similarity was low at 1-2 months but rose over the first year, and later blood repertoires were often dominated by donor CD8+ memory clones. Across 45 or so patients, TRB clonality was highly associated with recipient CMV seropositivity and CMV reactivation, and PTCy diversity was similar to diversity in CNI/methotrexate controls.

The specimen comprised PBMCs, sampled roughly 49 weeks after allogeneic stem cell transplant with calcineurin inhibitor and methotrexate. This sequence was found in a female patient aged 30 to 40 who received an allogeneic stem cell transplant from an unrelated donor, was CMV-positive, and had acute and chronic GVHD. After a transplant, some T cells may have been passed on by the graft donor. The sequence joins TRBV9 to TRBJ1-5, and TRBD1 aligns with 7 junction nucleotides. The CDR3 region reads CASSATGTQPQHF. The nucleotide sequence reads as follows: TGTGCCAGCAGCGCGACAGGGACCCAGCCCCAGCATTTT.